The rows below give T cell receptor beta chains drawn from one sample of a study of neurological immune-mediated disorders. TCRdb called the 5' RACE reads again in MiXCR, with one record for every CDR3 protein. The table includes tens of thousands of distinct CDR3 sequences, about an eighth detected once. The sequenced sample consisted of PBMCs. These receptors came from a female donor in good health. Each CDR3 is given with its conserved first and last residue. Fields, in order: D gene, V gene, clone size, J gene, CDR3 protein, CDR3 DNA. The D gene is left open where the match is weak. For some rows the clone size is stated as once, few or many, or as a class when expanded; others skip it.

NA	TRBV7-6	NA	TRBJ2-1	CASRPPGTGSYNEQFF	TGTGCCAGCAGGCCTCCCGGGACCGGTTCCTACAATGAGCAGTTCTTC
NA	TRBV5-1	many	TRBJ2-2	CASSLFQTSGELFF	TGCGCCAGCAGCTTGTTCCAAACCTCCGGGGAGCTGTTTTTT
TRBD1	TRBV6-5	many	TRBJ2-1	CASREAGDSEHNEQFF	TGTGCCAGCAGGGAGGCCGGGGACAGCGAACACAATGAGCAGTTCTTC
TRBD1	TRBV12-3/TRBV12-4	many	TRBJ1-2	CASSRGAEGFGYGYTF	TGTGCCAGCAGCAGGGGGGCGGAGGGATTTGGCTATGGCTACACCTTC
NA	TRBV5-1	few	TRBJ2-1	CASSFSGGRNNEQFF	TGCGCCAGCAGCTTCTCGGGCGGACGTAATAATGAGCAGTTCTTC
NA	TRBV20-1	many	TRBJ1-2	CSARATGRGYGYTF	TGCAGTGCTAGAGCGACCGGTAGGGGCTATGGCTACACCTTC
NA	TRBV6-5	many	TRBJ1-2	CASSYGTGDYYGYTF	TGTGCCAGCAGTTACGGAACGGGGGACTACTATGGCTACACCTTC
NA	TRBV6-5	NA	TRBJ2-3	CASSYTERADTQYF	TGTGCCAGCAGTTACACCGAACGTGCAGATACGCAGTATTTT
TRBD1	TRBV5-1	many	TRBJ1-1	CASSFQGGVVMNTEAFF	TGCGCCAGCAGCTTCCAGGGGGGAGTGGTCATGAACACTGAAGCTTTCTTT
NA	TRBV20-1	many	TRBJ2-1	CSARPGSVNEQFF	TGCAGTGCTAGGCCGGGGAGCGTCAATGAGCAGTTCTTC
TRBD2	TRBV20-1	many	TRBJ2-3	CSAARGGADTQYF	TGCAGTGCCGCCCGTGGGGGGGCAGATACGCAGTATTTT
NA	TRBV12-3/TRBV12-4	many	TRBJ2-1	CASSPDRLRNEQFF	TGTGCCAGCAGTCCGGACAGACTACGGAATGAGCAGTTCTTC
TRBD1	TRBV12-5	NA	TRBJ2-7	CASGSPGTGGDEQNF	TGTGCTAGTGGCTCTCCCGGGACAGGGGGCGACGAGCAGAACTTC
NA	TRBV20-1	medium-sized	TRBJ1-2	CSASGGIGYTF	TGCAGTGCTAGTGGCGGGATCGGCTACACCTTC
NA	TRBV12-3/TRBV12-4	NA	TRBJ2-3	CASSLKAGGQDTQYF	TGTGCCAGCAGTTTAAAGGCGGGTGGGCAAGATACGCAGTATTTT
TRBD2	TRBV6-5	many	TRBJ2-7	CASTLKRGWGHEQYF	TGTGCCAGCACCCTAAAGCGGGGGTGGGGGCACGAGCAGTACTTC
TRBD2	TRBV6-6	many	TRBJ2-5	CASRDLAGGQETQYF	TGTGCCAGCAGAGACCTAGCGGGAGGGCAAGAGACCCAGTACTTC
NA	TRBV19	many	TRBJ1-5	CASNFQSSNQPQHF	TGTGCCAGTAACTTCCAGAGTAGCAATCAGCCCCAGCATTTT
NA	TRBV29-1	many	TRBJ2-7	CSVVRGLEQYF	TGCAGCGTTGTCAGGGGCCTAGAGCAGTACTTC
NA	TRBV5-6	many	TRBJ2-3	CASSLGLPADTQYF	TGTGCCAGCAGCTTGGGATTGCCGGCAGATACGCAGTATTTT
TRBD1	TRBV2	many	TRBJ2-7	CATTGERPGLHPTYEQYF	TGTGCCACCACAGGGGAACGACCGGGGCTCCACCCCACCTACGAGCAGTACTTC
TRBD2	TRBV7-3	many	TRBJ2-5	CASSLGLAGKETQYF	TGTGCCAGCAGCTTGGGTCTAGCGGGAAAGGAGACCCAGTACTTC
NA	TRBV5-6	many	TRBJ1-1	CASSSAPANTEAFF	TGTGCCAGCAGCTCGGCTCCGGCGAACACTGAAGCTTTCTTT
NA	TRBV24-1	many	TRBJ2-5	CATSEAGSTETQYF	TGTGCCACCAGTGAGGCGGGGTCGACGGAGACCCAGTACTTC
NA	TRBV28	many	TRBJ1-2	CASTSGPVYGYTF	TGTGCCAGCACCTCGGGGCCCGTCTATGGCTACACCTTC
NA	TRBV5-1	many	TRBJ1-5	CASSLDPTSQPQHF	TGCGCCAGCAGCTTGGACCCTACGAGTCAGCCCCAGCATTTT
NA	TRBV28	NA	TRBJ2-2	CAGSVGTGELFF	TGTGCCGGCAGCGTCGGGACCGGGGAGCTGTTTTTT
NA	TRBV6-5	many	TRBJ2-3	CASSYSGGDTQYF	TGTGCCAGCAGTTACAGTGGCGGAGATACGCAGTATTTT
TRBD2	TRBV29-1	many	TRBJ2-3	CSVLGLAGPQYF	TGCAGCGTGTTGGGACTAGCGGGGCCACAGTATTTT
NA	TRBV6-1	many	TRBJ2-7	CASSESNRGRNEQYF	TGTGCCAGCAGTGAAAGTAACCGGGGAAGGAACGAGCAGTACTTC
NA	TRBV5-1	many	TRBJ2-5	CASSSSRETQYF	TGCGCCAGCAGCTCCTCTCGGGAGACCCAGTACTTC
TRBD2	TRBV6-1	many	TRBJ2-7	CASSTGGSYEQYF	TGTGCCAGTTCAACGGGGGGCTCCTACGAGCAGTACTTC
TRBD2	TRBV10-2	many	TRBJ2-7	CASSGIAGGYSYEQYF	TGCGCCAGCAGTGGTATAGCGGGGGGTTACTCCTACGAGCAGTACTTC
NA	TRBV20-1	many	TRBJ1-2	CSARELRTIYGYTF	TGCAGTGCTAGAGAACTCAGAACCATCTATGGCTACACCTTC
TRBD1	TRBV24-1	many	TRBJ1-1	CATSDLWDRDTEAFF	TGTGCCACCAGTGACCTTTGGGACAGGGACACTGAAGCTTTCTTT
NA	TRBV21-1	many	TRBJ2-7	CASSGVWGQGAYSNEQYF	NA
NA	TRBV7-6	many	TRBJ2-5	CASSSYQETQYF	TGTGCCAGCAGCTCTTACCAAGAGACCCAGTACTTC
TRBD1	TRBV5-5	many	TRBJ2-5	CASSPGQNNQETQYF	TGTGCCAGCAGCCCGGGACAGAATAACCAAGAGACCCAGTACTTC
TRBD1	TRBV25-1	many	TRBJ2-7	CASRRQGAYEQYF	TGTGCCAGCAGAAGACAGGGGGCCTACGAGCAGTACTTC
NA	TRBV2	many	TRBJ2-4	CASSRGGVKNIQYF	TGTGCCAGCAGTCGAGGGGGAGTCAAAAACATTCAGTACTTC
TRBD2	TRBV10-2	many	TRBJ2-5	CASSGLAGRQETQYF	TGCGCCAGCAGTGGACTAGCGGGGCGCCAAGAGACCCAGTACTTC
NA	TRBV5-1	many	TRBJ2-3	CASSSPADTQYF	TGCGCCAGCAGCTCACCGGCAGATACGCAGTATTTT
NA	TRBV20-1	many	TRBJ1-3	CSANGFSNGNTIYF	TGCAGTGCTAACGGCTTCTCTAACGGAAACACCATATATTTT
NA	TRBV3-1	many	TRBJ2-7	CASSHTDGYEQYF	TGTGCCAGCAGCCACACAGACGGCTACGAGCAGTACTTC
NA	TRBV2	many	TRBJ1-1	CASSVAGGGVDTEAFF	TGTGCCAGCAGTGTAGCCGGGGGAGGGGTGGACACTGAAGCTTTCTTT
NA	TRBV29-1	many	TRBJ1-1	CSVEALTGNTEAFF	TGCAGCGTTGAAGCCTTGACAGGGAACACTGAAGCTTTCTTT